These 16 T cell receptor beta chains originate from one sample sequenced in a study of T cells after yellow fever vaccination. TCRdb used MiXCR to reprocess the 5' RACE reads, holding one entry per CDR3 protein. This sample has 200,000 to 250,000 distinct CDR3 sequences; roughly 3% occur once, and the top ten carry around 3.2%. The sequences come from CD4+ T cells sorted from PBMCs, collected 10 days after the yellow fever booster vaccination. These receptors were obtained from a young man who received the YFV17D yellow fever vaccine.

In this sample, this clonotype turned up many times. The CDR3 loop reads CSVGRQAKETQYF. CDR3 nucleotide sequence: TGCAGCGTTGGCCGACAGGCCAAAGAGACCCAGTACTTC. The chain recombines TRBV29-1 with TRBJ2-5, with a tentative D call TRBD1 (6 bases). The CDR3 length is 13 residues. The germline CDR1 and CDR2 sequences are SQVTM and ANQGSEA. V was clipped by 4 bases and J by 3 bases, with 12 bases between them.

This clonotype was seen many times. The chain has TRBV12-3 or TRBV12-4 and TRBJ2-7; TRBD1 might be the D (5 bases). V shed 0 bases and J shed 6 bases, with 9 bases lying between them. This CDR3 has 13 residues. CDR3 DNA: TGTGCCAGCAGTTTAGCGCAGGGCCTCGAGCAGTACGTC. The encoded protein is CASSLAQGLEQYV.

In this sample, this clonotype turned up many times. This chain joins TRBV4-1 and TRBJ2-5; 7 bases match TRBD1. Germline V gives CDR1 MGHRA, CDR2 YSYEKL. The CDR3 consists of 17 residues. V was pared by 0 bases and J by 1 base, with 8 bases of the junction left unmatched. Here the CDR3 DNA reads TGCGCCAGCAGCCAAGATTGGGGGACAGACATCCAAGAGACCCAGTACTTC. It encodes CASSQDWGTDIQETQYF.

This clonotype was counted between two and nine times. This chain links TRBV4-1 with TRBJ1-2; a weak D match, TRBD1 (5 bases). Per germline, CDR1 MGHRA and CDR2 YSYEKL. V was clipped by 1 base and J by 2 bases, with 17 bases between them. This CDR3 contains 17 residues. This CDR3 reads CASSQGPTRDVNYGYTF. The CDR3 DNA reads TGCGCCAGCAGCCAAGGACCCACACGGGACGTCAACTATGGCTACACCTTC.

The chain joins TRBV29-1 to TRBJ2-5, with D possibly matching TRBD2 (5 bases). Germline CDR1 is SQVTM and CDR2 is ANQGSEA. This CDR3 has 13 amino acids. Trimming shortened V by 1 base and J by 5 bases, and 11 bases separated the two germline ends. The CDR3 region is CSVEVAGRETQYF. CDR3 DNA sequence: TGCAGCGTTGAAGTGGCGGGTAGGGAGACCCAGTACTTC.

V is TRBV14 and J is TRBJ2-1; perhaps D is TRBD1 or TRBD2 (5 bases each). This CDR3 has 20 residues. Germline V CDR1 and CDR2: SGHDN, FVKESK. V lost 1 base and J lost 5, with 27 bases in between. The CDR3 DNA reads TGTGCCAGCAGCCAAGGGGATGGGACCAGGTGGCCGGTGGGGAACAATGAGCAGTTCTTC. It codes for CASSQGDGTRWPVGNNEQFF. Supplemented by reference TRBV14 and TRBJ2-1, the full variable domain reads EAGVTQFPSHSVIEKGQTVTLRCDPISGHDNLYWYRRVMGKEIKFLLHFVKESKQDESGMPNNRFLAERTGGTYSTLKVQPAELEDSGVYFCASSQGDGTRWPVGNNEQFFGPGTRLTVL.

The chain combines TRBV4-3 with TRBJ1-1, with D tentatively TRBD1 (5 bases). There are 14 residues in the CDR3. From germline, CDR1 is LGHNA and CDR2 YSLEER. Trimming shortened V by 1 base and J by 12 bases, and 18 bases separated the two germline ends. CDR3 loop: CASSQVRGGDMPFF. The CDR3 DNA is TGCGCCAGCAGCCAAGTTCGGGGGGGGGATATGCCTTTCTTT.

This chain joins TRBV5-5 and TRBJ1-5; 8 bases agree with TRBD1. V shed 4 bases and J 5 bases; nucleotides not matched to a gene: 5. Germline V gene lookup returns CDR1 SGHKS and CDR2 YYEKEE (reference sequence). The CDR3 is made up of 14 amino acids. CDR3 nucleotides: TGTGCCAGCAGCCTGGACAGGGTTTATCAGCCCCAGCATTTT. Translated: CASSLDRVYQPQHF.

Only a few counts were recorded for this clonotype. The CDR3 reads CASSSSTGGVDGYTF. The DNA for the CDR3 is TGCGCCAGCAGCTCGTCGACGGGGGGAGTAGATGGCTACACCTTC. The gene calls are TRBV5-1 and TRBJ1-2; D is possibly TRBD1 (5 bases). Trimming pared 3 bases from V and 6 bases from J, leaving 18 bases between. CDR3 length equals 15 residues. CDR1 SGHRS and CDR2 YFSETQ come from the germline V gene.

The chain has TRBV6-5 and TRBJ2-3; tentatively, D is TRBD2 (6 bases). The V gene's germline CDR1 is MNHEY and CDR2 SVGAGI. V lost 4 bases to trimming and J lost 0 bases, with 8 bases between them. The CDR3 length is 14 residues. The CDR3 nucleotides read TGTGCCAGCAGTTGGGGGACTAGCACAGATACGCAGTATTTT. Protein product: CASSWGTSTDTQYF.

This clonotype was seen repeatedly, ten times or more. The rearrangement uses TRBV28 and TRBJ2-7; D might be TRBD1 or TRBD2, each matching 6 bases. CDR3 size: 14 residues. The V and J ends lost 7 bases and 0 bases respectively, with 13 bases between them. Germline V gene data show CDR1 as MDHEN and CDR2 as SYDVKM. CDR3 sequence reads: CASTPGGHSYEQYV. In nucleotides, the CDR3 is TGTGCCAGCACCCCCGGGGGACACTCCTACGAGCAGTACGTC.

This clonotype was detected many times. The CDR3 here is CASSLRGPTSGVETQYF. CDR3 DNA: TGTGCCAGCAGCCTCCGTGGACCGACTAGCGGGGTAGAGACCCAGTACTTC. The genes are TRBV4-2 and TRBJ2-5; 11 bases fit TRBD2. Per the germline V gene, CDR1 is LGHNA and CDR2 is YNFKEQ. V lost 4 bases to trimming and J lost 4 bases; unmatched junction nucleotides: 11. This CDR3 region has 17 residues.

This clonotype has just a few counts. The chain couples TRBV12-5 to TRBJ2-7, with D uncertain. CDR1 LGHNT and CDR2 FRNRAP come from the germline V gene. V gave up 0 bases and J gave up 7 bases, with 10 bases separating them. CDR3 length equals 13 residues. The CDR3, as DNA: TGTGCTAGTGGTTTGGTCGGAACCTGGGAGCAGTACTTC. Its translation: CASGLVGTWEQYF.

This clonotype has a handful of counts. V and J are TRBV19 and TRBJ2-6; the match to TRBD1 covers 8 bases. V gave up 5 bases and J gave up 0 bases; unmatched junction bases: 6. The CDR3 sequence is 17 residues long. Germline CDR1 LNHDA, CDR2 SQIVND (reference sequence). CDR3 bases: TGTGCCAGTAGTCGGGACAGGCTCGGCTCTGGGGCCAACGTCCTGACTTTC. Its translation: CASSRDRLGSGANVLTF.

This clonotype was counted ten times or more. The chain combines TRBV7-2 with TRBJ2-7; 10 positions match TRBD1. This CDR3 spans 15 amino acids. Losses at the gene ends were 6 bases for V and 6 bases for J; bases not matched to a gene: 11. Germline-derived CDR1 and CDR2 are SGHTA and FQGNSA. The CDR3 nucleotides are TGTGCCAGCAGGCCCCCCGGGACAGGGGCGATCGAGCAGTACTTC. Translation gives CASRPPGTGAIEQYF.

In this sample, this clonotype turned up many times. This CDR3 reads CASSVGAGAFTDTQYF. CDR3 in DNA: TGTGCCAGCAGCGTAGGAGCGGGGGCCTTCACAGATACGCAGTATTTT. The chain links TRBV9 to TRBJ2-3; 8 bases are shared with TRBD2. CDR3 size: 16 residues. Germline CDR1 reads SGDLS; CDR2 reads YYNGEE. The trim removed 0 bases at V and 2 bases at J, leaving 5 bases unmatched.